This TCR beta chain was captured by sequencing in a study of shared clonotypes between healthy human individuals. Study summary: Donors were a couple of women and a few men aged 18 to 49. Broader study findings: Limited genetic and exposure-history diversity came from having few donors.

Turning to this clone: Its antigen is not known.

V lost 8 bases to trimming and J lost 5 bases; unmatched junction nucleotides: 12. The CDR3 spans 15 residues. Germline CDR1 is LNHDA and CDR2 is SQIVND (reference sequence). CD8 cells classed as naive were CD45RO-negative and positively selected for CCR7, excluding terminally differentiated effector memory CD45RA+ cells. Free of recent acute infections or vaccinations, the donors were healthy HIV-negative adults. This table comes from immunoSEQ multiplex PCR, and its TCRdb copy is limited to in-frame clones, with some not included. The sample includes about 650,000 clones, around 95% of them seen just once.

Source material: naive CD8+ T cells sorted from blood. The TCR sequence derives from a woman aged 25 to 39 in good health. The chain employs TRBV19 and TRBJ2-5; 9 bases are a match to TRBD1. CDR3 residues: CASSSKQGARETQYF. CDR3 DNA: TGTGCCAGTTCGAGCAAACAGGGGGCGCGGGAGACCCAGTACTTC.